A single sample gave rise to the 12 T cell receptor beta chains below, sequenced in a study of blood T cell repertoires in COVID-19. TCRdb's table, derived via immunoSEQ multiplex PCR, lists solely in-frame clones and lacks some. The sample contains about 94,000 clones, 80% of which appear only once. What was sequenced was peripheral blood. The receptors shown here come from an elderly woman with acute or convalescent COVID-19.

V is TRBV7-9 and J is TRBJ2-5; 7 bases agree with TRBD2. The CDR3 sequence is 14 residues long. Germline values: CDR1 SEHNR, CDR2 FQNEAQ (reference sequence). J was trimmed by 3 bases and V by 4 bases; bases with no gene match: 5. CDR3 amino acids: CASSWSGDEETQYF. The CDR3 bases are TGTGCCAGCAGCTGGAGCGGGGATGAAGAGACCCAGTACTTC. The whole variable domain, remainder taken from reference TRBV7-9 and TRBJ2-5, is DTGVSQNPRHKITKRGQNVTFRCDPISEHNRLYWYRQTLGQGPEFLTYFQNEAQLEKSRLLSDRFSAERPKGSFSTLEIQRTEQGDSAMYLCASSWSGDEETQYFGPGTRLLVL.

The chain employs TRBV12-3 or TRBV12-4 and TRBJ2-7, with a weak D call TRBD1 (5 bases). CDR3 length: 13 residues. V was pared by 1 base and J by 6 bases, with 10 bases between. The CDR3 nucleotides are TGTGCCAGCAGTTTAGGGCAAGGGGCCGAGCAGTACTTC. Its translation: CASSLGQGAEQYF.

The J gene is TRBJ2-7, the V gene TRBV10-1; 8 nucleotides align to TRBD2. In germline, CDR1 is WNHNN, CDR2 SYGVQD (reference sequence). CDR3 length equals 14 residues. V shed 2 bases and J 4 bases; nucleotides not matched to a gene: 4. CDR3: CASSEGTRGYEQYF. The DNA for the CDR3 is TGCGCCAGCAGTGAGGGGACTAGGGGATACGAGCAGTACTTC.

CDR3 bases: TGTGCCAGCAGCTCTCCGGGACTAGCGGGTGTGAGCTCCTACAATGAGCAGTTCTTC. Amino acids: CASSSPGLAGVSSYNEQFF. This chain connects TRBV13 to TRBJ2-1; 12 nucleotides match TRBD2. This CDR3 has 19 amino acids. Per germline, CDR1 PRHDT and CDR2 FYEKMQ (reference sequence). V lost 4 bases and J lost 0; bases outside the gene matches: 10.

This chain joins TRBV9 and TRBJ2-1; 8 nucleotides line up with TRBD2. J gave up 0 bases and V 0 bases, and 11 bases lay outside the gene matches. Germline V gene lookup returns CDR1 SGDLS and CDR2 YYNGEE. This CDR3 region has 19 residues. The CDR3: CASSVGYKIAGSSYNEQFF. The CDR3 coding sequence is TGTGCCAGCAGCGTAGGATATAAGATAGCGGGGAGCTCCTACAATGAGCAGTTCTTC. Complete variable domain (other parts from reference TRBV9 and TRBJ2-1): DSGVTQTPKHLITATGQRVTLRCSPRSGDLSVYWYQQSLDQGLQFLIQYYNGEERAKGNILERFSAQQFPDLHSELNLSSLELGDSALYFCASSVGYKIAGSSYNEQFFGPGTRLTVL.

This chain connects TRBV5-1 to TRBJ2-2, with D unresolved. The V end lost 4 bases, the J end lost 7 bases, and 17 bases lay between the germline ends. This CDR3 region has 15 residues. Germline values: CDR1 SGHRS, CDR2 YFSETQ. The CDR3 DNA reads TGCGCCAGCAGCGAAGGAGTGTCCGTAGGCGGGGAGCTGTTTTTT. Translated: CASSEGVSVGGELFF.

The chain combines TRBV2 with TRBJ1-5; D is ambiguous. Trimming pared 9 bases from V and 0 bases from J, leaving 6 bases between. This CDR3 is 12 amino acids long. Germline-derived CDR1 and CDR2 are SNHLY and FYNNEI. This chain's CDR3 is CASEDSNQPQHF. The CDR3, as DNA: TGTGCCAGTGAGGATAGCAATCAGCCCCAGCATTTT.

Here the CDR3 reads CASSLGQGWTDTQYF. As DNA, the CDR3 is TGTGCCAGCAGCTTGGGACAGGGGTGGACAGATACGCAGTATTTT. The gene calls are TRBV5-6 and TRBJ2-3; 8 positions agree with TRBD1. This CDR3 contains 15 residues. The germline gives CDR1 SGHDT, CDR2 YYEEEE. The J segment lost 3 bases and the V segment lost 0 bases, leaving 3 bases of the junction unmatched.

The CDR3 nucleotides read TGCGCCAGCAGCTCCGTAAACCAGAACAGGGCGTCTTTCTTT. This translates into CASSSVNQNRASFF. The chain carries TRBV10-1 and TRBJ1-1, with D possibly matching TRBD1 (6 bases). Germline loops: CDR1 WNHNN, CDR2 SYGVQD (reference sequence). The CDR3 loop spans 14 amino acids. Trimming took 6 bases from V and 12 from J, leaving 23 bases between them.

In the case of this clone: This same CDR3 is encoded by further DNA sequences in the sample. This chain uses TRBV3-1 (or the pseudogene TRBV3-2) with TRBJ1-5; unclear D gene. V lost 0 bases, J lost 5 bases, and 5 bases lay in between. CDR1 LGHDT and CDR2 YNNKEL come from the germline V gene (reference sequence). This CDR3 contains 13 residues. CDR3 coding DNA: TGTGCCAGCAGCCAAGATCGGGATCAGCCCCAGCATTTT. It is translated as CASSQDRDQPQHF.

The chain couples TRBV7-8 to TRBJ2-4; D possibly corresponds to TRBD2 (5 bases). CDR1 and CDR2 (germline): SGHVS, FQNEAQ. This CDR3 is 16 amino acids long. The ends were cut back, 1 base at V and 0 bases at J, with 10 bases in the middle. The CDR3 sequence: CASSLVEAGAKNIQYF. Written as DNA, the CDR3 is TGTGCCAGCAGCTTAGTGGAGGCGGGAGCCAAAAACATTCAGTACTTC.

The chain is built from TRBV7-2 and TRBJ1-1; TRBD1 agrees at 9 bases. The CDR3 contains 15 residues. The junction had 6 bases not matched to a gene; V was cut back by 4 bases and J by 3 bases. Germline V CDR1 and CDR2: SGHTA, FQGNSA. The CDR3 sequence: CASSYGRTGDTEAFF. Written as DNA, the CDR3 is TGTGCCAGCAGCTACGGAAGGACAGGGGACACTGAAGCTTTCTTT. The full variable domain, completed using reference TRBV7-2 and TRBJ1-1, is GAGVSQSPSNKVTEKGKDVELRCDPISGHTALYWYRQSLGQGLEFLIYFQGNSAPDKSGLPSDRFSAERTGGSVSTLTIQRTQQEDSAVYLCASSYGRTGDTEAFFGQGTRLTVV.